The 9 T cell receptor beta chains presented below share a single source sample, sequenced in a study of T-cell reconstitution after alpha-beta-depleted transplantation in children. Preparation of the TCRbeta library was carried out with unique molecular identifiers. TCRdb reprocessed the PCR reads via MiXCR and lists one record per CDR3 protein. The table records a few hundred thousand distinct CDR3 sequences, over 20% of them present only once. This specimen was PBMCs from the stem cell graft donor, taken from the stem cell graft. Source of these receptors: a human donor who donated a stem cell graft to a child with acute myeloid leukemia.

This clonotype was seen more than once but under ten times. The chain has TRBV7-6 and TRBJ1-2; no firm D call. This CDR3 contains 15 residues. Trimming pared 5 bases from V and 4 bases from J, leaving 17 bases between. CDR1 is SGHVS, CDR2 FNYEAQ, per germline. CDR3 coding DNA: TGTGCCAGCAGCCTAGACCGCAACGCGCCCTATGGCTACACCTTC. Translation gives CASSLDRNAPYGYTF.

The chain uses TRBV27 and TRBJ1-2, with 9 bases identical to TRBD1. Germline CDR1 reads MNHEY; CDR2 reads SMNVEV (reference sequence). The length of the CDR3 is 13 residues. With 7 bases clipped from V and 9 bases from J, the junction kept 9 bases outside the gene matches. The CDR3 sequence is CASTPGTGFSYTF. The CDR3 nucleotides are TGTGCCAGCACGCCCGGGACAGGGTTTAGCTACACCTTC.

This clonotype was recorded at least ten times. The chain uses TRBV29-1 and TRBJ2-1; D is uncertain. Germline V lookup: CDR1 SQVTM, CDR2 ANQGSEA. V was pared by 2 bases and J by 7 bases, with 15 bases between. The CDR3 is 14 residues long. This chain's CDR3 is CSVENGGGWNEQFF. CDR3 nucleotide sequence: TGCAGCGTTGAAAACGGTGGTGGGTGGAATGAGCAGTTCTTC.

The chain recombines TRBV28 with TRBJ1-5, with D perhaps matching TRBD1 (6 bases). V gave up 10 bases and J gave up 11 bases, with 15 bases separating them. The CDR3 has 11 amino acids. Germline lookup yields CDR1 MDHEN and CDR2 SYDVKM. CDR3 residues: CATTQGLAQHF. As DNA, the CDR3 is TGTGCCACCACACAGGGTTTGGCCCAGCATTTT.

This clonotype was recorded at least ten times. The chain has TRBV12-3 or TRBV12-4 and TRBJ2-7; D might be TRBD1 or TRBD2, each matching 7 bases. This CDR3 region has 15 residues. Trimming took 2 bases from V and 2 from J, leaving 13 bases between them. The CDR3 spells CASSLSGTATYEQYF. CDR3 in DNA: TGTGCCAGCAGTTTAAGCGGGACAGCAACCTACGAGCAGTACTTC.

This clonotype was picked up a small number of times. The chain has TRBV27 and TRBJ2-7; D unclear. Trimming removed 4 bases from V and 3 bases from J, with 10 bases in between. The CDR3 covers 13 residues. CDR1 is MNHEY, CDR2 SMNVEV, per germline (reference sequence). In DNA form, the CDR3 reads TGTGCCAGCAGTTGGCAGACGAGCTACGAGCAGTACTTC. Translated, it gives CASSWQTSYEQYF.

J is TRBJ2-7 and V is TRBV30; 7 bases fit TRBD1. This CDR3 contains 14 residues. V was clipped by 3 bases and J by 2 bases; unmatched bases: 7. Germline lookup yields CDR1 GTSNPN and CDR2 SVGIG (reference sequence). CDR3: CAWRLGTAAYEQYF. The CDR3, as DNA: TGTGCCTGGAGGCTCGGGACAGCTGCCTACGAGCAGTACTTC. Looking up the rest from reference TRBV30 and TRBJ2-7 gives the full variable domain: SQTIHQWPATLVQPVGSPLSLECTVEGTSNPNLYWYRQAAGRGLQLLFYSVGIGQISSEVPQNLSASRPQDRQFILSSKKLLLSDSGFYLCAWRLGTAAYEQYFGPGTRLTVT.

This clonotype was counted a few times. The chain is built from TRBV4-1 and TRBJ2-1; 9 nucleotides line up with TRBD1. The germline CDR1 and CDR2 sequences are MGHRA and YSYEKL. This CDR3 region has 15 residues. Trimming removed 4 bases from V and 5 bases from J; junction bases left unmatched: 6. The CDR3 DNA reads as TGCGCCAGCAGCCCCGGGACAGGGAACGACAATGAGCAGTTCTTC. Amino acids: CASSPGTGNDNEQFF.

This clonotype was found a few times. The rearrangement uses TRBV29-1 and TRBJ2-2; no reliable D call. Trimming pared 1 base from V and 8 bases from J, leaving 8 bases between. Germline V CDR1 and CDR2: SQVTM, ANQGSEA. The CDR3 is made up of 12 amino acids. For the CDR3, the DNA is TGCAGCGTTGAAGCTAAAAGAGGGGAGCTGTTTTTT. It yields the protein CSVEAKRGELFF.